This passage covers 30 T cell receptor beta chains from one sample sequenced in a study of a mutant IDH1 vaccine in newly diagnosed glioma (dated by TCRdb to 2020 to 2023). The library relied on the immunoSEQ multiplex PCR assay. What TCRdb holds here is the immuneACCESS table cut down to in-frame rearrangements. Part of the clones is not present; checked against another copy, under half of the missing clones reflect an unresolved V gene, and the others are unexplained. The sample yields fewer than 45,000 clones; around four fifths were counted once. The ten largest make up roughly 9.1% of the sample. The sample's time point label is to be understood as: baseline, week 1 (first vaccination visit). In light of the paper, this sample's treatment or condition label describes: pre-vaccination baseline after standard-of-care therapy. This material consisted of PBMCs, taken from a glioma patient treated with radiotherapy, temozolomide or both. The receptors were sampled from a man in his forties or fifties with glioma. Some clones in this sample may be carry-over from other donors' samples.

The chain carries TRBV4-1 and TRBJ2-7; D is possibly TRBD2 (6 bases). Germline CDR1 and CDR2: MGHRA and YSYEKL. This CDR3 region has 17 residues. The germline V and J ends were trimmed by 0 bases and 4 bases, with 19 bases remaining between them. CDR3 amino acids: CASSQDDGGAAGYEQYF. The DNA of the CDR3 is TGCGCCAGCAGCCAAGACGATGGTGGAGCAGCGGGTTACGAGCAGTACTTC.

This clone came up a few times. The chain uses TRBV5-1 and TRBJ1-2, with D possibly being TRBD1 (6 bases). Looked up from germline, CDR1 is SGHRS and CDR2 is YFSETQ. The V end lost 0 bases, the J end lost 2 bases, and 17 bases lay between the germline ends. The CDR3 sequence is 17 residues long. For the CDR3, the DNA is TGCGCCAGCAGCTTGGACTTTCGGGGGGCTGGAAACTATGGCTACACCTTC. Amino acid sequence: CASSLDFRGAGNYGYTF.

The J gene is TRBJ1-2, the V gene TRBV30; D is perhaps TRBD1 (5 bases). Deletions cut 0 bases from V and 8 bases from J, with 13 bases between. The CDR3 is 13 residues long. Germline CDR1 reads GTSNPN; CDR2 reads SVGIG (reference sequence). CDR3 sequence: CAWSVMGVGGYTF. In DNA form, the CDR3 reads TGTGCCTGGAGTGTAATGGGGGTAGGGGGCTACACCTTC.

The CDR3 sequence is CASSPGTGATEAFF. CDR3 bases: TGTGCCAGTAGTCCGGGAACAGGGGCCACTGAAGCTTTCTTT. The gene calls are TRBV19 and TRBJ1-1, with TRBD1 matching over 7 bases. The germline V gene has CDR1 LNHDA and CDR2 SQIVND (reference sequence). The CDR3 spans 14 residues. The trim removed 5 bases at V and 4 bases at J, leaving 7 bases unmatched.

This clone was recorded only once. CDR3 coding DNA: TGTGCCAGCAGCTTAAAGAGGGGTGAGCAGTACTTC. This gives the protein CASSLKRGEQYF. The chain combines TRBV7-9 with TRBJ2-7, with D perhaps being TRBD1 or TRBD2 (5 bases each). The germline V and J ends were trimmed by 2 bases and 7 bases, with 9 bases remaining between them. The CDR3 is 12 amino acids. In germline, CDR1 is SEHNR, CDR2 FQNEAQ (reference sequence).

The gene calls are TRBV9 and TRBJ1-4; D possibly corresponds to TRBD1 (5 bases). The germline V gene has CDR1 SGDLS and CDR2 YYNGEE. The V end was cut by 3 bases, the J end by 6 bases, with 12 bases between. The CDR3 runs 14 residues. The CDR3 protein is CASSAWGGDEKLFF. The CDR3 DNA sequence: TGTGCCAGCAGCGCTTGGGGGGGAGATGAAAAACTGTTTTTT. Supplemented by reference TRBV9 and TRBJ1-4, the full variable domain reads DSGVTQTPKHLITATGQRVTLRCSPRSGDLSVYWYQQSLDQGLQFLIQYYNGEERAKGNILERFSAQQFPDLHSELNLSSLELGDSALYFCASSAWGGDEKLFFGSGTQLSVL.

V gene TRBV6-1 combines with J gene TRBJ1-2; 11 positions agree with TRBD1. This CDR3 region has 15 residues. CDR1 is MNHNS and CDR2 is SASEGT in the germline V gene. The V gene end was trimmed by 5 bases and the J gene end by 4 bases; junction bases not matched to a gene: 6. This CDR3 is CASSTPGTGGYGYTF. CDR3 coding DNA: TGTGCCAGCAGTACCCCCGGGACAGGGGGCTATGGCTACACCTTC.

CDR3 loop: CASRRWGGEGTEAFF. In DNA form, the CDR3 reads TGTGCCAGTAGAAGATGGGGGGGAGAGGGCACTGAAGCTTTCTTT. The chain recombines TRBV19 with TRBJ1-1; D perhaps matches TRBD1 (5 bases). There are 15 residues in the CDR3. V was cut by 6 bases and J by 4 bases, with 18 bases left in between. The germline V gene encodes CDR1 LNHDA and CDR2 SQIVND (reference sequence).

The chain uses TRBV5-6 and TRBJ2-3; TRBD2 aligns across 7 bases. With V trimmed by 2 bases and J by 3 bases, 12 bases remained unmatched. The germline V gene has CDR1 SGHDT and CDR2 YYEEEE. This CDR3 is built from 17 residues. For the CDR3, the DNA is TGTGCCAGCAGCTTAGCGGGGACCCACGGTAGTACAGATACGCAGTATTTT. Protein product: CASSLAGTHGSTDTQYF.

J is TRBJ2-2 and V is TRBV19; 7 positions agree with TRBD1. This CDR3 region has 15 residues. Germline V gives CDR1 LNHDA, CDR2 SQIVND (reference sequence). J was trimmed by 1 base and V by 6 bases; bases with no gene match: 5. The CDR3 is CASRDRAKNTGELFF. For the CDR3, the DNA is TGTGCCAGTAGAGACAGGGCGAAGAACACCGGGGAGCTGTTTTTT.

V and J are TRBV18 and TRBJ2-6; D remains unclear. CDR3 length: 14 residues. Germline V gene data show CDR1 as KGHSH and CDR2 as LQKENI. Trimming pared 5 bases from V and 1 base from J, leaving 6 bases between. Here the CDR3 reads CASSEASGANVLTF. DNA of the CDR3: TGTGCCAGCTCAGAGGCTTCTGGGGCCAACGTCCTGACTTTC.

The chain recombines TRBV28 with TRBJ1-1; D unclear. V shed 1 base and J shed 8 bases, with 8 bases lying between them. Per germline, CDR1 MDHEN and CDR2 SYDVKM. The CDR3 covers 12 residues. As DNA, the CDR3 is TGTGCCAGCAGTTTATCCCATGGGGAAGCTTTCTTT. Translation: CASSLSHGEAFF.

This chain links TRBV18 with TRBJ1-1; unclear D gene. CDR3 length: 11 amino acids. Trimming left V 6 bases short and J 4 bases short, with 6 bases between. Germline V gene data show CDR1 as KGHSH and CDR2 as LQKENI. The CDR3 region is CASSYTTEAFF. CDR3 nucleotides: TGTGCCAGCTCCTACACCACTGAAGCTTTCTTT.

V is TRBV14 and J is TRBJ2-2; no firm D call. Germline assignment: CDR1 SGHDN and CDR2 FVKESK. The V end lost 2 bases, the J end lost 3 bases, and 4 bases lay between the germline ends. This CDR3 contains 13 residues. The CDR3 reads CASSQLDTGELFF. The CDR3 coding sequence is TGTGCCAGCAGCCAATTGGACACCGGGGAGCTGTTTTTT.

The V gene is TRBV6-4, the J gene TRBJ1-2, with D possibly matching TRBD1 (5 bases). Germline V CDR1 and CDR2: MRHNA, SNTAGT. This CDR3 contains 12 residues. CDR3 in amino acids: CARLGQGYGYTF. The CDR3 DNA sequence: TGTGCGCGGCTGGGGCAAGGCTATGGCTACACCTTC.

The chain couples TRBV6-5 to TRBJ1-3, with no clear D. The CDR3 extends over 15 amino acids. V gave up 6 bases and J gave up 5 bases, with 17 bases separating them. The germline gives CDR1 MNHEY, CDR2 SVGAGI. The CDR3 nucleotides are TGTGCCAGCAGCCTAGTGGGATTCCCTAGAAACACCATATATTTT. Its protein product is CASSLVGFPRNTIYF.

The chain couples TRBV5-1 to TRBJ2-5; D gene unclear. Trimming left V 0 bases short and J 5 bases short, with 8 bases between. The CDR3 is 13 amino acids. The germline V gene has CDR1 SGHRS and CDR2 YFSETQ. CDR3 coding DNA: TGCGCCAGCAGCTTGGTCGTGGGGGAGACCCAGTACTTC. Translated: CASSLVVGETQYF.

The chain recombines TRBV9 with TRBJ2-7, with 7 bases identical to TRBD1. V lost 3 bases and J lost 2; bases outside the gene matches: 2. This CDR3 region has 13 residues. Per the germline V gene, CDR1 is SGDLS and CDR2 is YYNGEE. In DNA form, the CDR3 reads TGTGCCAGCAGCGCCGGGACAGCCTACGAGCAGTACTTC. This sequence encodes CASSAGTAYEQYF.

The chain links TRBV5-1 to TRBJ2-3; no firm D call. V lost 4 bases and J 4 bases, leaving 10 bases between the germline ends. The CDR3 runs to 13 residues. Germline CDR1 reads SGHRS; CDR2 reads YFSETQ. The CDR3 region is CASSASSADTQYF. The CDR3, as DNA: TGCGCCAGCAGCGCGTCTAGTGCAGATACGCAGTATTTT.

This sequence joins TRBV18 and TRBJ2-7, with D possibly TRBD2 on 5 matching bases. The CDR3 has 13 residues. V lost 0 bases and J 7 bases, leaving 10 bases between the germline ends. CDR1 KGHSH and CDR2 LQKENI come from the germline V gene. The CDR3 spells CASSPPVSGEQYF. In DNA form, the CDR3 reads TGTGCCAGCTCACCACCGGTCTCGGGGGAGCAGTACTTC.

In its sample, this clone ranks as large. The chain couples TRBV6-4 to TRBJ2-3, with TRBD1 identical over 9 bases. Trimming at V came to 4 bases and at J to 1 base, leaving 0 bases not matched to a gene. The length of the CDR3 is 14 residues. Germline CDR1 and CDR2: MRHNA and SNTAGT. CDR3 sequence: CASSGTGGTDTQYF. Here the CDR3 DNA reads TGTGCCAGCAGTGGGACAGGGGGCACAGATACGCAGTATTTT.

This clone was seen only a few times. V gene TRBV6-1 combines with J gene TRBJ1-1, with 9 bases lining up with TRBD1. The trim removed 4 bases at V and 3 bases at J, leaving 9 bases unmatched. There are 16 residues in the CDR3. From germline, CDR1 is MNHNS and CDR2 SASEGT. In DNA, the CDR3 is TGTGCCAGCAGTGGTCCCGGGACAGGGCGCGACACTGAAGCTTTCTTT. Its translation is CASSGPGTGRDTEAFF.

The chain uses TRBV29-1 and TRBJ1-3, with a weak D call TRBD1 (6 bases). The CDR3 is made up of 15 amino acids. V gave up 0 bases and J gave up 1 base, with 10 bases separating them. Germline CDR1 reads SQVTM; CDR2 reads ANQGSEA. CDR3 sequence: CSVEDGGGSGNTIYF. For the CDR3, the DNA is TGCAGCGTTGAAGATGGGGGCGGGTCTGGAAACACCATATATTTT.

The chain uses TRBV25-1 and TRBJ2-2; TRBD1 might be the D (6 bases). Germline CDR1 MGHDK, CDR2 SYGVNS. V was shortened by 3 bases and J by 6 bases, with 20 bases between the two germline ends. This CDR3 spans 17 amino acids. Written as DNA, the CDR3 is TGTGCCAGCAGTGACAGCACAGGGCGAGAGTTTCCCGGGGAGCTGTTTTTT. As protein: CASSDSTGREFPGELFF.

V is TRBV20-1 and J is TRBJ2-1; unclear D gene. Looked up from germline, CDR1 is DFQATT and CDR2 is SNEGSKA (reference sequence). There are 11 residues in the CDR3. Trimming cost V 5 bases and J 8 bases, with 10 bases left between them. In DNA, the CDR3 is TGCAGTGCTGGATGGGTAGATGAGCAGTTCTTC. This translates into CSAGWVDEQFF.

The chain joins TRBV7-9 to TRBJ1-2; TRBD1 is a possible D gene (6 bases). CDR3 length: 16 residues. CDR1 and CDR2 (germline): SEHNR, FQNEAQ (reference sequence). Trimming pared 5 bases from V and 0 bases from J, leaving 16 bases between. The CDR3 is CASSPSSGTTNYGYTF. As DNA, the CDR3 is TGTGCCAGCAGCCCAAGCTCCGGGACAACTAACTATGGCTACACCTTC. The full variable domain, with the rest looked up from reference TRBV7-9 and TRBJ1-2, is DTGVSQNPRHKITKRGQNVTFRCDPISEHNRLYWYRQTLGQGPEFLTYFQNEAQLEKSRLLSDRFSAERPKGSFSTLEIQRTEQGDSAMYLCASSPSSGTTNYGYTFGSGTRLTVV.

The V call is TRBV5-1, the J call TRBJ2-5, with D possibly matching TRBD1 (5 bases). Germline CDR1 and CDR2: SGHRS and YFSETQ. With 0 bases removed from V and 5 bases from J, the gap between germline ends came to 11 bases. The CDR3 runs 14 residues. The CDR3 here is CASSLGLDIETQYF. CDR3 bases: TGCGCCAGCAGCTTGGGGTTGGACATTGAGACCCAGTACTTC.

CDR3 protein: CASSGAYNEQFF. The CDR3 nucleotides read TGTGCCAGCAGCGGGGCTTACAATGAGCAGTTCTTC. This chain connects TRBV2 to TRBJ2-1; D is tentatively TRBD1 or TRBD2 (5 bases each). Germline loops: CDR1 SNHLY, CDR2 FYNNEI. The ends were cut back, 6 bases at V and 4 bases at J, with 7 bases in the middle. The CDR3 totals 12 residues.

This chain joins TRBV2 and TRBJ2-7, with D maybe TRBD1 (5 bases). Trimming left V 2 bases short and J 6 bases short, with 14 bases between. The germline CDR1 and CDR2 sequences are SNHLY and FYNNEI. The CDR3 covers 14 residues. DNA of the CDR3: TGTGCCAGCAGTGAAACCAGAAATGGGGCCGAGCAGTACTTC. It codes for CASSETRNGAEQYF.

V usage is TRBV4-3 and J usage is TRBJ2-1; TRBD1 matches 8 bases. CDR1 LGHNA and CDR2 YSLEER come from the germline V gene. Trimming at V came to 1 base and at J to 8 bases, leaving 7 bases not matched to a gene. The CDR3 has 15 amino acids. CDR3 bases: TGCGCCAGCAGCCAAGCCCAGGGGGCGGTGGATGAGCAGTTCTTC. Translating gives CASSQAQGAVDEQFF.